Below, 19 T cell receptor beta chains from the same sample are listed, as sequenced in a study of regulatory T cells in long-lasting Graves disease. Arm-PCR of CDR3 regions and iRepertoire HTBI primers were the basis on which TCR beta libraries were built. MiXCR, applied by TCRdb to the multiplex PCR reads, yields one record per CDR3 protein. The sample yields 600,000 to 650,000 distinct CDR3 sequences, around 17% seen once. This sample's time point: newly diagnosed GD, antithyroid drugs for less than 3 months. Extracted RNA from PBMCs served as the source of the TCR library. The data were also submitted as part of a second study, on T cells in Graves' hyperthyroidism and ophthalmopathy.

Sequenced material: peripheral blood mononuclear cells (PBMCs), taken at new diagnosis, from a patient treated with antithyroid drugs. The receptors originated from a woman aged 25-40 years with Graves disease.

The chain recombines TRBV6-1 with TRBJ2-7, with 11 bases that match TRBD1. Germline loops: CDR1 MNHNS, CDR2 SASEGT. This CDR3 comprises 15 residues. Losses at the gene ends were 3 bases for V and 3 bases for J; bases not matched to a gene: 4. Here the CDR3 reads CASSDRGTGGYEQYF. As DNA, the CDR3 is TGTGCCAGCAGTGACAGAGGGACAGGGGGCTACGAGCAGTACTTC.

The chain carries TRBV6-1 and TRBJ2-1; 11 bases are a match to TRBD2. The V segment lost 3 bases and the J segment 7 bases; nucleotides outside the gene matches: 8. The CDR3 is 16 amino acids. Germline lookup yields CDR1 MNHNS and CDR2 SASEGT. The DNA of the CDR3 is TGTGCCAGCAGTGACGTAGCGGGAGGGCCGAGAAATGAGCAGTTCTTC. It codes for CASSDVAGGPRNEQFF.

This clonotype was seen a handful of times. V is TRBV28 and J is TRBJ1-2; D is uncertain. CDR1 MDHEN and CDR2 SYDVKM come from the germline V gene. The V end was cut by 7 bases, the J end by 6 bases, with 15 bases between. This CDR3 is built from 13 residues. CDR3 sequence: CASTRIWFNGYTF. DNA for the CDR3: TGTGCCAGCACCAGAATCTGGTTTAATGGCTACACCTTC.

This clonotype was found a few times. The junction does not match germline at one end; this may be a read error. The V call is TRBV7-8, the J call TRBJ2-4; unclear D gene. The CDR3 loop spans 12 amino acids. CDR1 is SGHVS, CDR2 FQNEAQ, per germline. DNA of the CDR3: TGTGCCAGCAGCCGAATTACGAGGCCTCTTCACTTC. It yields the protein CASSRITRPLHF.

This clonotype was observed many times. The genes are TRBV7-9 and TRBJ2-5; 11 bases are a match to TRBD2. This CDR3 region has 17 residues. CDR1 is SEHNR and CDR2 is FQNEAQ in the germline V gene (reference sequence). Unmatched junction bases numbered 10, after V lost 5 bases and J lost 2 bases. The DNA for the CDR3 is TGTGCCAGCAGCCCGCAATGGACTAGCGGGCGTCAAGAGACCCAGTACTTC. Amino acids: CASSPQWTSGRQETQYF.

This clonotype has a count of ten or more. This rearrangement joins TRBV15 to TRBJ2-1, with 7 bases aligning to TRBD2. The V gene's germline CDR1 is LNHNV and CDR2 YYDKDF (reference sequence). The CDR3 totals 17 residues. The J segment lost 0 bases and the V segment lost 5 bases, leaving 10 bases of the junction unmatched. CDR3 DNA sequence: TGTGCCACCAGCTCCCGATCCTCTAGCGGCTCCTACAATGAGCAGTTCTTC. This sequence encodes CATSSRSSSGSYNEQFF.

This clonotype showed up many times. The chain links TRBV9 to TRBJ2-7, with 7 bases lining up with TRBD2. The V and J ends lost 0 bases and 3 bases, in that order; junction bases with no gene match: 3. Per the germline V gene, CDR1 is SGDLS and CDR2 is YYNGEE. The CDR3 totals 14 residues. Here the CDR3 DNA reads TGTGCCAGCAGCGTAGGGGAGGGCCGCTACGAGCAGTACTTC. This codes for CASSVGEGRYEQYF.

The chain recombines TRBV5-1 with TRBJ2-1; perhaps TRBD1 as D (5 bases). The CDR3 consists of 15 residues. Germline loops: CDR1 SGHRS, CDR2 YFSETQ. The V end lost 4 bases, the J end lost 6 bases, and 17 bases lay between the germline ends. CDR3 region: CASSPGAGKGNEQFF. CDR3 in DNA: TGCGCCAGCAGCCCCGGAGCAGGGAAGGGCAATGAGCAGTTCTTC.

This clonotype was counted between two and nine times. This CDR3 fails to terminate in the conserved phenylalanine or tryptophan, so it likely reflects a read error. The gene calls are TRBV11-2 and TRBJ2-1; 9 positions agree with TRBD2. CDR1 is SGHAT and CDR2 is FQNNGV in the germline V gene. The CDR3 spans 15 residues. V lost 3 bases, J lost 8 bases, and 8 bases stayed unmatched. Written as DNA, the CDR3 is TGTGCCAGCAGCTTCCCAGCGGGAGGCCAGGATGAGCAGTTCCTC. It encodes CASSFPAGGQDEQFL.

This chain links TRBV9 with TRBJ1-4; D might be TRBD1 (5 bases). The CDR3 runs to 15 residues. Germline values: CDR1 SGDLS, CDR2 YYNGEE. V lost 3 bases and J lost 4, with 13 bases in between. The CDR3 region is CASSAEQGGNEKLFF. The CDR3 DNA reads as TGTGCCAGCAGCGCCGAGCAGGGAGGTAATGAAAAACTGTTTTTT.

At least ten counts were recorded for this clonotype. CDR3 protein: CASSLVLAGGGDTQYF. The CDR3 bases are TGCGCCAGCAGCTTGGTCCTAGCGGGAGGTGGAGATACGCAGTATTTT. The chain carries TRBV5-1 and TRBJ2-3, with 11 bases aligning to TRBD2. This CDR3 comprises 16 residues. The junction had 5 bases not matched to a gene; V was cut back by 0 bases and J by 5 bases. In germline, CDR1 is SGHRS, CDR2 YFSETQ.

The chain employs TRBV27 and TRBJ2-7; D not certain. This CDR3 is 11 amino acids long. Trimming removed 6 bases at V and 6 bases at J, with 9 bases between. Germline CDR1 is MNHEY and CDR2 is SMNVEV (reference sequence). The DNA of the CDR3 is TGTGCCAGCAGCAATGGTCTCGAGCAGTACTTC. It translates to CASSNGLEQYF.

Only a few counts were recorded for this clonotype. V and J are TRBV7-3 and TRBJ2-7; D not certain. The CDR3 loop spans 13 amino acids. V was pared by 1 base and J by 6 bases, with 10 bases between. Germline V lookup: CDR1 SGHTA, CDR2 FQGTGA. The CDR3 loop reads CASSLSQLSEQYF. DNA of the CDR3: TGTGCCAGCAGCTTAAGCCAGCTTTCCGAGCAGTACTTC.

The V call is TRBV5-1, the J call TRBJ2-7; maybe TRBD2 (5 bases). Germline assignment: CDR1 SGHRS and CDR2 YFSETQ. The CDR3 is 15 residues long. The V end lost 4 bases, the J end lost 2 bases, and 16 bases lay between the germline ends. CDR3 protein: CASSQLTGITYEQYF. In DNA, the CDR3 is TGCGCCAGCAGCCAACTGACCGGGATTACCTACGAGCAGTACTTC.

This clonotype was observed many times. The chain couples TRBV3-1 to TRBJ2-7; D possibly matches TRBD1 or TRBD2 (5 bases each). CDR1 is LGHDT, CDR2 YNNKEL, per germline (reference sequence). The V and J ends lost 4 bases and 3 bases respectively, with 10 bases between them. This CDR3 is built from 13 residues. CDR3 sequence: CASSRGNLYEQYF. CDR3 coding DNA: TGTGCCAGCAGCCGGGGGAATCTCTACGAGCAGTACTTC.

In its sample, this clonotype was seen many times. V usage is TRBV6-2 or TRBV6-3 and J usage is TRBJ1-4; D gene ambiguous. The CDR3 is 14 amino acids. Germline-derived CDR1 and CDR2 are MNHEY and SVGEGT. With 2 bases removed from V and 3 bases from J, the gap between germline ends came to 7 bases. Written as DNA, the CDR3 is TGTGCCAGCAGTTACGAGTTGTCTAATGAAAAACTGTTTTTT. It yields the protein CASSYELSNEKLFF.

This clonotype was counted ten times or more. The CDR3 DNA is TGTGCCAGCAGTTTCCTCCCCTTCGAGCAGTACTTC. Its protein product is CASSFLPFEQYF. J is TRBJ2-7 and V is TRBV28, with D unclear. The V end lost 3 bases, the J end lost 6 bases, and 9 bases lay between the germline ends. Germline CDR1 is MDHEN and CDR2 is SYDVKM. CDR3 size: 12 residues. Full variable domain (outside the CDR3, taken from reference TRBV28 and TRBJ2-7): DVKVTQSSRYLVKRTGEKVFLECVQDMDHENMFWYRQDPGLGLRLIYFSYDVKMKEKGDIPEGYSVSREKKERFSLILESASTNQTSMYLCASSFLPFEQYFGPGTRLTVT.

In its sample, this clonotype was seen a few times. This chain uses TRBV5-5 with TRBJ2-3; tentatively, D is TRBD1 (6 bases). The CDR3 runs 16 residues. Germline V gives CDR1 SGHKS, CDR2 YYEKEE (reference sequence). Trimming shortened V by 0 bases and J by 1 base, and 12 bases separated the two germline ends. The CDR3 DNA reads as TGTGCCAGCAGCTTGGGGACAGTGCTCGGCACAGATACGCAGTATTTT. This gives the protein CASSLGTVLGTDTQYF.

This clonotype turned up a few times. This chain joins TRBV27 and TRBJ1-5; D ambiguous. The CDR3 has 15 residues. Germline V gene data show CDR1 as MNHEY and CDR2 as SMNVEV (reference sequence). Trimming shortened V by 3 bases and J by 3 bases, and 12 bases separated the two germline ends. The CDR3 here is CASSFSFWDNQPQHF. CDR3 in DNA: TGTGCCAGCAGTTTCTCTTTCTGGGACAATCAGCCCCAGCATTTT.